This T cell receptor (beta chain) was captured by sequencing in a study of lymphopenia after photon versus proton radiotherapy. Study results and caveats: Relative stability marked proton patients; photon patients lost diversity and naive cells. After lymphocyte nadir, photon-treated repertoires showed oligoclonal expansion, especially CD8+ Temra. Only patients who died were analyzed for survival; proton advantage is unproven. Post-nadir TCR diversity decline inversely tracked overall survival among those who died.

Data came from immunoSEQ multiplex PCR; TCRdb stores just in-frame clones and leaves some out. The table includes about 30,000 clones, approximately 95% detected once. The CDR3 length is 17 residues. Germline V lookup: CDR1 SNHLY, CDR2 FYNNEI. The J segment lost 6 bases and the V segment lost 6 bases, leaving 15 bases of the junction unmatched. About this clone itself: Its antigen remains unidentified.

This TCR came from a woman in her 50s with cholangiocarcinoma. The chain has TRBV2 and TRBJ2-3; 10 nucleotides match TRBD2. The specimen comprised peripheral blood, sampled from a patient treated with photon-based radiotherapy. The CDR3 is CASSASAERGGRDTQYF. The CDR3 nucleotides are TGTGCCAGCAGCGCCTCCGCGGAGCGGGGGGGTAGGGATACGCAGTATTTT.